The rows below give T cell receptor beta chains drawn from one sample of a study of radiotherapy plus CTLA-4 blockade in lung cancer. The assay was immunoSEQ multiplex PCR, and TCRdb's table has in-frame clones only and misses some. The sample has 90,000 or so clones, around 83% seen once. The material sequenced was peripheral blood, taken from a patient treated with radiotherapy plus ipilimumab. The origin of the receptors is a human donor with non-small cell lung cancer who had stable disease on radiotherapy plus ipilimumab. Each CDR3 is given with its conserved first and last residue. A D gene is named only where the DNA matches it firmly. Where a row states a size, it is once, few, many or the class of an expanded clone; other rows omit it.

v_gene	len	j_gene	d_gene	abundance	CDR3aa	CDR3nt
TRBV9	14	TRBJ2-3	-	-	CASSHARPTDTQYF	TGTGCCAGCAGCCATGCGAGGCCCACAGATACGCAGTATTTT
TRBV6-5	14	TRBJ2-1	-	-	CASSYSGRNNEQFF	TGTGCCAGCAGTTACTCGGGGCGGAACAATGAGCAGTTCTTC
TRBV2	15	TRBJ2-4	TRBD2	-	CASSDEGTRRYIQYF	TGTGCCAGCAGTGATGAAGGGACTAGGCGATACATTCAGTACTTC
TRBV28	18	TRBJ2-1	TRBD2	-	CASSSGTSGGYSYNEQFF	TGTGCCAGCAGCTCCGGGACTAGCGGGGGTTACTCCTACAATGAGCAGTTCTTC
TRBV10-1	12	TRBJ2-2	-	few	CASSDGAGELFF	TGCGCCAGCAGTGACGGGGCCGGGGAGCTGTTTTTT
TRBV10-1	14	TRBJ2-7	-	-	CASSPVRVSYEQYF	TGCGCCAGCAGCCCAGTAAGGGTCTCCTACGAGCAGTACTTC
TRBV28	16	TRBJ2-2	TRBD1	-	CASSSPRTGGFGELFF	TGTGCCAGCAGTTCACCCCGGACAGGGGGGTTTGGGGAGCTGTTTTTT
TRBV5-6	14	TRBJ1-3	-	once	CASSFRGPGNTIYF	TGTGCCAGCAGCTTCCGAGGTCCAGGGAACACCATATATTTT
TRBV5-1	16	TRBJ2-7	TRBD2	-	CASSPRGTTLSYEQYF	TGCGCCAGCAGCCCACGGGGGACTACCCTCTCCTACGAGCAGTACTTC
TRBV19	13	TRBJ2-1	-	-	CASSLREYYEQFF	TGTGCCAGTAGTCTCCGGGAGTATTATGAGCAGTTCTTC